These T cell receptor beta chains were read from a single sample in a study of OX40 agonist ivuxolimab in advanced cancers. This table comes from immunoSEQ multiplex PCR, and its TCRdb copy is limited to in-frame clones, with some not included. There are approximately 17,000 clones in the sample; around 70% occur only once, and roughly 17% lies in the top ten. The sequencing used CD4+ or CD8+ T cells sorted from blood, collected in a trial of the OX40 agonist ivuxolimab. Source of these receptors: an adult with an advanced solid tumor such as melanoma, head and neck, liver or kidney cancer. Each CDR3 is given with its conserved first and last residue. Each record gives: V gene, clone size, D gene, J gene, CDR3 DNA, CDR3 protein. D genes are given only for firm matches. The size of a clone is reported for some rows only, either as once, few or many, or as a class for expanded clones.

TRBV28	-	-	TRBJ2-5	TGTGCCAGCAGTTTGGACAACCAAGAGACCCAGTACTTC	CASSLDNQETQYF
TRBV7-9	-	TRBD1	TRBJ2-7	TGTGCCAGCAGCTTGGGGACAGGGGGTGTCGACGAGCAGTACTTC	CASSLGTGGVDEQYF
TRBV4-3	-	-	TRBJ2-1	TGCGCCAGCAGCCAAGATAGACTACTCTACAATGAGCAGTTCTTC	CASSQDRLLYNEQFF
TRBV21-1	-	-	TRBJ2-7	TGTGCCAGCAGCTTAGTGAGCTCCTACGAGCAGTACTTC	CASSLVSSYEQYF
TRBV6-5	-	-	TRBJ2-5	TGTGCCAGCAGTTACGGGACGGGGGAAGAGACCCAGTACTTC	CASSYGTGEETQYF
TRBV4-1	-	-	TRBJ2-2	TGCGCCAGCAGCCAATCCGGGACGCCCGGGACCGGGGAGCTGTTTTTT	CASSQSGTPGTGELFF
TRBV29-1	-	-	TRBJ1-2	TGCAGCGTTGTGTCAGGGGATGGCTACACCTTC	CSVVSGDGYTF
TRBV27	-	TRBD2	TRBJ2-1	TGTGCCAGCAGTTTTGGGGCTAGCGGGAGGGGTTACAATGAGCAGTTCTTC	CASSFGASGRGYNEQFF
TRBV27	-	TRBD2	TRBJ2-4	TGTGCCAGCAGTTCTAGCGGGAGACCAGGTTTAACGGCCAAAAACATTCAGTACTTC	CASSSSGRPGLTAKNIQYF
TRBV18	-	-	TRBJ1-1	TGTGCCAGCTCCCCGGTGGGGGCTTTGAACACTGAAGCTTTCTTT	CASSPVGALNTEAFF
TRBV6-5	-	-	TRBJ1-5	TGTGCCAGCAGTTCTAGTTCAGGGTTCGCTCAGCCCCAGCATTTT	CASSSSSGFAQPQHF
TRBV11-2	-	TRBD1	TRBJ1-2	TGTGCCAGCAGCTTCCTCGGACAGGGGATCGATGGCTACACCTTC	CASSFLGQGIDGYTF
TRBV2	few	-	TRBJ2-2	TGTGCCAGCAGTGATGGCAGGGTGGCTCCCGGGGAGCTGTTTTTT	CASSDGRVAPGELFF
TRBV7-2	once	-	TRBJ2-7	TGTGCCAGCAGTACAGGGCCCTACGAGCAGTACTTC	CASSTGPYEQYF
TRBV6-1	-	TRBD2	TRBJ2-1	TGTGCCAGCAGTAGCGGGGTGTACAATGAGCAGTTCTTC	CASSSGVYNEQFF
TRBV9	-	-	TRBJ2-7	TGTGCCAGCAGCCAGGACAGCATCGCCGAGCAGTACTTC	CASSQDSIAEQYF
TRBV5-1	-	TRBD2	TRBJ2-7	TGCGCCAGCAGCTTGGCGGCTAGCGGGAGCTACGAGCAGTACTTC	CASSLAASGSYEQYF
TRBV27	-	-	TRBJ2-7	TGTGCCAGCGGCAGCTTTGACGAGCAGTACTTC	CASGSFDEQYF
TRBV28	-	TRBD1	TRBJ1-5	TGTGCCAGCAGCCGGACAGGGGGTAGCAATCAGCCCCAGCATTTT	CASSRTGGSNQPQHF
TRBV10-3	-	-	TRBJ2-3	TGTGCCAGCAGTTACGTGGACCCTAGCACAGATACGCAGTATTTT	CASSYVDPSTDTQYF
TRBV28	-	TRBD2	TRBJ2-1	TGTGCCAGCAGTTTGCACTTCGCGGGAGTGTGGAATGAGCAGTTCTTC	CASSLHFAGVWNEQFF
TRBV27	-	TRBD1	TRBJ2-7	TGTGCCAGCAGTTTGCGGACAGGGACCGAGCAGTACTTC	CASSLRTGTEQYF
TRBV6-5	-	-	TRBJ2-2	TGTGCCAGCAGTTACGGCAGCGGCTCGAACACCGGGGAGCTGTTTTTT	CASSYGSGSNTGELFF
TRBV7-9	-	-	TRBJ2-4	TGTGCCAGCAGCGAAGAGCAGATTCTAGCCAAAAACATTCAGTACTTC	CASSEEQILAKNIQYF
TRBV5-1	-	-	TRBJ2-3	TGCGCCAGCATAAGCGAAAACACAGATACGCAGTATTTT	CASISENTDTQYF
TRBV11-3	-	-	TRBJ2-7	TGTGCCAGCAGCCCGGACGGGAGCTCCTACGAGCAGTACTTC	CASSPDGSSYEQYF
TRBV4-3	-	-	TRBJ2-7	TGCGCCAGCAGCCAAGGGGTACAGGGTGTGAACGAGCAGTACTTC	CASSQGVQGVNEQYF
TRBV29-1	-	TRBD2	TRBJ2-7	TGCAGCGTTGAAAAGGGTGAAGCGGGAGAATCGAACGAGCAGTACTTC	CSVEKGEAGESNEQYF
TRBV6-5	-	-	TRBJ1-4	TGTGCCAGCAGTTATTCTGGGCTTGGGGAAAAACTGTTTTTT	CASSYSGLGEKLFF
TRBV27	-	-	TRBJ2-2	TGTGCCAGCAGTTTATCTGAGTCCGGGGAGCTGTTTTTT	CASSLSESGELFF
TRBV4-1	few	-	TRBJ1-5	TGCGCCAGCAGGGACTCTGTCACTAGCAATCAGCCCCAGCATTTT	CASRDSVTSNQPQHF
TRBV5-5	-	-	TRBJ1-5	TGTGCCAGCAGCTTGGACGTACATAGCAATCAGCCCCAGCATTTT	CASSLDVHSNQPQHF
TRBV19	-	-	TRBJ1-2	TGTGCCAGTAGTGCAGACCTGGCTAACTATGGCTACACCTTC	CASSADLANYGYTF
TRBV9	-	-	TRBJ2-2	TGTGCCAGCAGCCCCCCCCGTACAGGGTTGAACACCGGGGAGCTGTTTTTT	CASSPPRTGLNTGELFF
TRBV6-1	-	-	TRBJ2-2	TGTGCCAGCAGTGAATTCGTGATATCGACCGGGGAGCTGTTTTTT	CASSEFVISTGELFF
TRBV27	-	-	TRBJ1-5	TGTGCCAGCAGTCCGCTCGGGGGCCATCAGCCCCAGCATTTT	CASSPLGGHQPQHF
TRBV5-4	-	TRBD1	TRBJ2-2	TGTGCCAGCAGCCACGGGGACAGCAACACCGGGGAGCTGTTTTTT	CASSHGDSNTGELFF
TRBV9	few	TRBD2	TRBJ2-2	TGTGCCAGCAGCGTATATGGTTCGGGACTAGCGGGTAACACCGGGGAGCTGTTTTTT	CASSVYGSGLAGNTGELFF